Each of the 13 T cell receptor beta chains below was sequenced from the same sample in a study of T cells expressing NK-cell markers. From the 5' RACE reads, TCRdb lists one entry per CDR3 protein and no DNA. The repertoire table contains 130,000 to 150,000 distinct CDR3 sequences. Material for sequencing was blood T cells: a sorted CD56 or NKG2C T cell subset, CD4+ or CD8+ T cells, or bulk PBMC T cells (not recorded which). All receptors derive from a young man in good health.

This chain uses TRBV7-2 with TRBJ2-3; TCRdb selects TRBD1, and the lack of DNA leaves this call unchecked. CDR1 is SGHTA and CDR2 is FQGNSA in the germline V gene. The CDR3 extends over 14 amino acids. CDR3 residues: CASSTSTVTDTQYF.

V gene TRBV18 combines with J gene TRBJ2-1; TCRdb reports TRBD1, a call that lacks DNA to check it against. The CDR3 is 18 residues long. The germline V gene encodes CDR1 KGHSH and CDR2 LQKENI. The CDR3 loop reads CASSPPFTAGPSYNEQFF.

The rearrangement uses TRBV19 and TRBJ2-7. The CDR3 covers 14 residues. Germline CDR1 reads LNHDA; CDR2 reads SQIVND (reference sequence). CDR3 residues: CASSSASSSYEQYF. Filled out from reference TRBV19 and TRBJ2-7, the complete variable domain reads DGGITQSPKYLFRKEGQNVTLSCEQNLNHDAMYWYRQDPGQGLRLIYYSQIVNDFQKGDIAEGYSVSREKKESFPLTVTSAQKNPTAFYLCASSSASSSYEQYFGPGTRLTVT.

V gene TRBV30 combines with J gene TRBJ2-4; TCRdb outputs TRBD1, but without DNA this stays unchecked. CDR1 is GTSNPN, CDR2 SVGIG, per germline (reference sequence). This CDR3 has 17 amino acids. CDR3 loop: CAWSANPPTGPKNIQYF.

This chain joins TRBV29-1 and TRBJ1-1; the TCRdb call, TRBD1, lacks DNA for checking. CDR1 and CDR2 (germline): SQVTM, ANQGSEA. The CDR3 has 16 amino acids. The CDR3 here is CSVVRQDRIMNTEAFF.

The V call is TRBV7-9, the J call TRBJ1-1; the D call of TRBD1 rests on TCRdb alone, since no DNA is present to check it. The CDR3 spans 14 residues. Germline V gives CDR1 SEHNR, CDR2 FQNEAQ (reference sequence). CDR3 protein: CASSPWTVNTEAFF.

The chain has TRBV4-1 and TRBJ2-5; TCRdb outputs TRBD2, but without DNA this stays unchecked. Germline CDR1 reads MGHRA; CDR2 reads YSYEKL. CDR3 length: 15 amino acids. CDR3 region: CASSQDAGAYETQYF.

The chain couples TRBV5-1 to TRBJ2-7; TCRdb picks TRBD2, but there is no DNA to check that call. CDR1 is SGHRS, CDR2 YFSETQ, per germline. The CDR3 has 16 residues. The CDR3 sequence: CASSLSELAGDDEQYF.

The chain employs TRBV5-6 and TRBJ2-7. CDR3 length: 13 amino acids. Germline loops: CDR1 SGHDT, CDR2 YYEEEE. The CDR3 here is CASSFSGAYEQYF. Together with reference TRBV5-6 and TRBJ2-7, the CDR3 gives the full variable domain: DAGVTQSPTHLIKTRGQQVTLRCSPKSGHDTVSWYQQALGQGPQFIFQYYEEEERQRGNFPDRFSGHQFPNYSSELNVNALLLGDSALYLCASSFSGAYEQYFGPGTRLTVT.

The rearrangement uses TRBV7-2 and TRBJ2-7. Per the germline V gene, CDR1 is SGHTA and CDR2 is FQGNSA. CDR3 length: 14 amino acids. The CDR3 loop is CASSLAPTTYEQYF.

This CDR3 is CASSYAGGGQNEQFF. The chain combines TRBV6-5 with TRBJ2-1; lacking DNA, the TRBD2 call made by TCRdb goes unchecked. CDR1 is MNHEY, CDR2 SVGAGI, per germline. The CDR3 runs to 15 residues.

The chain employs TRBV12-3 or TRBV12-4 and TRBJ1-1. This CDR3 is 12 amino acids long. The CDR3 is CASRVADTEAFF.

The V call is TRBV28, the J call TRBJ2-1; TCRdb designates TRBD2, a call that cannot be tested without DNA. The CDR3 is 14 residues long. Germline V gene lookup returns CDR1 MDHEN and CDR2 SYDVKM. CDR3 sequence reads: CASGLAGDMYEQFF.